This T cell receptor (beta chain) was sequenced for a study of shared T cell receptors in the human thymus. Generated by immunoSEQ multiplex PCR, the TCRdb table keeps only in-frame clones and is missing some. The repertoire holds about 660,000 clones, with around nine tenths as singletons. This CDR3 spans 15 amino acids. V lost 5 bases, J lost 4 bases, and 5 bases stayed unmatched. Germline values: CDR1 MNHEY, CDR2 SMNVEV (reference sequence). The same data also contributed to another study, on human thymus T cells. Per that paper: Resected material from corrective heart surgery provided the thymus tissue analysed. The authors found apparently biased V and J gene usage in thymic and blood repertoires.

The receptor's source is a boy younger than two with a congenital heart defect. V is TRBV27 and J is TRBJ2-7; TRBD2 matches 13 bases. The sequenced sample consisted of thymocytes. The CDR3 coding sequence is TGTGCCAGCAGTGTTGGACTAGCGGGAGATTACGAGCAGTACTTC. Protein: CASSVGLAGDYEQYF.